This T cell receptor (beta chain) originates from a study of beta chain features in type 1 diabetes. Sequencing targeted expressed TCRB transcripts, as all isolated RNA had been reverse transcribed. Naive, central memory and regulatory T cell samples yielded some 3.9 million reads on average. This table comes from immunoSEQ multiplex PCR, and its TCRdb copy is limited to in-frame clones, with some not included. The table lists 50,000 to 65,000 clones, over 40% of them singletons, with over 1.1% in the top ten. With respect to this clone: Its antigen is as yet unknown.

Overall study results and limits: Across all four CD4+ subsets, people with type 1 diabetes showed modestly shorter TCRB CDR3s.

The CDR3 is 15 residues long. Germline CDR1 and CDR2: SGHRS and YFSETQ. Between the trimmed V and J ends, which lost 3 bases and 2 bases, there was a span of 15 bases. Sequencing was done on a sample of Tregs from blood. The sequence derives from a man aged 25 to 40 with type 1 diabetes. The rearrangement uses TRBV5-1 and TRBJ2-7; D is possibly TRBD1 (5 bases). The CDR3: CASSSARVGTYEQYF. For the CDR3, the DNA is TGCGCCAGCAGCTCAGCCAGGGTGGGCACCTACGAGCAGTACTTC.